This section outlines one T cell receptor (beta chain) sequence together with its context. Read data end 3 residues before the CDR3 end; the end is taken from the germline J gene. V was clipped by 3 bases and J by 3 bases; unmatched bases: 5. CDR1 SGHRS and CDR2 YFSETQ come from the germline V gene. The CDR3 runs to 15 residues. The sample belongs to a study of T cells in women clearing cervical HPV infection. The method was immunoSEQ multiplex PCR; TCRdb's version includes in-frame clones alone and lacks a portion of them. The table lists around 46,000 clones. Sequencing was performed on blood buffy coat. V and J are TRBV5-1 and TRBJ2-3, with 9 bases lining up with TRBD2. This receptor was obtained from a woman between 18 and 75 years old with a cervical HPV16 infection that either progressed to CIN3+ or cleared (not recorded which). This chain's CDR3 is CASSSGTSRTDTQYF. The CDR3 bases that were read are TGCGCCAGCAGCTCCGGGACTAGCAGGACAGATACG.